The rows below give T cell receptor beta chains drawn from one sample of a study of a mutant IDH1 vaccine in newly diagnosed glioma. For these TCRs, the target antigens are not known. Profiling relied on immunoSEQ multiplex PCR, and the TCRdb table lists in-frame clones only, not all of them. This sample has approximately 66,000 clones, with over 75% found just once. The starting material was PBMCs, obtained from a glioma patient whose treatment included an IDH1 peptide vaccine. The receptors were gathered from a man younger than 35 with glioma. CDR3s include the opening cysteine and the closing phenylalanine or tryptophan. A clone size is listed for some rows: how often the clone was seen (once, few, many), or a class if it is expanded.

clone size: NA; V gene: TRBV9; J gene: TRBJ1-1; CDR3 protein: CASSVVLGANTEAFF
clone size: NA; V gene: TRBV7-2; J gene: TRBJ1-5; CDR3 protein: CASSPGQTWQPQHF
clone size: NA; V gene: TRBV6-5; J gene: TRBJ2-5; CDR3 protein: CASSLAAYQETQYF
clone size: NA; V gene: TRBV6-5; J gene: TRBJ1-2; CDR3 protein: CASSVGQVSNYGYTF
clone size: few; V gene: TRBV6-5; J gene: TRBJ1-1; CDR3 protein: CASRRGRGTEAFF
clone size: NA; V gene: TRBV11-1; J gene: TRBJ2-7; CDR3 protein: CASSGTSGLYEQYF
clone size: NA; V gene: TRBV10-3; J gene: TRBJ2-7; CDR3 protein: CAIGDSVLEQYF
clone size: NA; V gene: TRBV5-1; J gene: TRBJ1-1; CDR3 protein: CASSLDLGMNTEAFF
clone size: NA; V gene: TRBV7-2; J gene: TRBJ1-2; CDR3 protein: CASSLLRGSGGYTF
clone size: few; V gene: TRBV7-9; J gene: TRBJ1-2; CDR3 protein: CASSFNPGRNYGYTF
clone size: NA; V gene: TRBV18; J gene: TRBJ1-2; CDR3 protein: CASSHLDRGHDGYTF
clone size: NA; V gene: TRBV9; J gene: TRBJ2-3; CDR3 protein: CASSLSGSTDTQYF
clone size: few; V gene: TRBV4-1; J gene: TRBJ1-3; CDR3 protein: CASSQDSWGSGNTIYF
clone size: NA; V gene: TRBV7-3; J gene: TRBJ1-6; CDR3 protein: CASSSTPYNSPLHF
clone size: NA; V gene: TRBV30; J gene: TRBJ1-3; CDR3 protein: CAWSASGLGNTIYF
clone size: NA; V gene: TRBV2; J gene: TRBJ1-5; CDR3 protein: CASRNGTFGRQPQHF
clone size: NA; V gene: TRBV20-1; J gene: TRBJ1-1; CDR3 protein: CSATGPGGTFF
clone size: NA; V gene: TRBV6-5; J gene: TRBJ1-2; CDR3 protein: CASRPQGSNYGYTF
clone size: NA; V gene: TRBV6-5; J gene: TRBJ2-5; CDR3 protein: CASSYSRGSGTQYF
clone size: once; V gene: TRBV18; J gene: TRBJ2-7; CDR3 protein: CASSPLPGGARSYEQYF
clone size: NA; V gene: TRBV7-2; J gene: TRBJ1-5; CDR3 protein: CASSLVGVSNQPQHF
clone size: NA; V gene: TRBV7-2; J gene: TRBJ1-1; CDR3 protein: CASTPSRGGSSHTEAFF
clone size: few; V gene: TRBV5-6; J gene: TRBJ2-7; CDR3 protein: CASSSDREVYEQYF
clone size: NA; V gene: TRBV9; J gene: TRBJ2-7; CDR3 protein: CASSASGTGSNEQYF
clone size: NA; V gene: TRBV5-5; J gene: TRBJ1-5; CDR3 protein: CASSLSPSNQPQHF
clone size: NA; V gene: TRBV2; J gene: TRBJ1-4; CDR3 protein: CASGSGELFF
clone size: NA; V gene: TRBV7-9; J gene: TRBJ2-7; CDR3 protein: CASSLDSGYDEQYF
clone size: once; V gene: TRBV7-9; J gene: TRBJ2-1; CDR3 protein: CASSSRGGGLYNEQFF
clone size: NA; V gene: TRBV4-1; J gene: TRBJ2-7; CDR3 protein: CASSQVGTATYEQYF
clone size: NA; V gene: TRBV19; J gene: TRBJ2-7; CDR3 protein: CASSPGTLAYEQYF
clone size: NA; V gene: TRBV7-2; J gene: TRBJ2-7; CDR3 protein: CASSLSPAVYEQYF
clone size: NA; V gene: TRBV5-1; J gene: TRBJ2-5; CDR3 protein: CASSSALSGETQYF
clone size: once; V gene: TRBV7-9; J gene: TRBJ2-1; CDR3 protein: CASSPLLAAYNEQFF
clone size: NA; V gene: TRBV18; J gene: TRBJ2-2; CDR3 protein: CASSPPMKGANTGELFF
clone size: NA; V gene: TRBV28; J gene: TRBJ1-1; CDR3 protein: CASSLTGIRANTEAFF
clone size: NA; V gene: TRBV29-1; J gene: TRBJ1-1; CDR3 protein: CSVPGTEAFF
clone size: NA; V gene: TRBV4-2; J gene: TRBJ1-5; CDR3 protein: CASSQIDRGLQPQHF
clone size: NA; V gene: TRBV28; J gene: TRBJ2-7; CDR3 protein: CASSSTYEQYF
clone size: NA; V gene: TRBV7-7; J gene: TRBJ2-5; CDR3 protein: CASSLDREETQYF
clone size: few; V gene: TRBV30; J gene: TRBJ1-6; CDR3 protein: CAWSPGVVSPLHF
clone size: few; V gene: TRBV4-1; J gene: TRBJ1-1; CDR3 protein: CASSQEGTGITEAFF